This T cell receptor (beta chain) comes out of a study of T cells in localized non-small cell lung cancer. The CDR3 is 13 residues long. V was pared by 5 bases and J by 0 bases, with 7 bases between. Looked up from germline, CDR1 is SNHLY and CDR2 is FYNNEI. A remark on this clone: Its antigen is still unknown.

Study-level points and caveats: Analysis by sequencing included only one tumor region, so heterogeneity remains possible. Elevated circulating T cell density in blood was associated with longer overall survival.

This table comes from immunoSEQ multiplex PCR, and its TCRdb copy is limited to in-frame clones, with some not included. The data contain about 78,000 clones, 70% to 90% of them singletons. The chain employs TRBV2 and TRBJ1-1; unclear D gene. Here the sequenced sample was peripheral blood, taken before any cancer treatment. This TCR was recovered from a man aged 40-75 years with stage I lung adenocarcinoma. CDR3: CASSSLMNTEAFF. The CDR3 coding sequence is TGTGCCAGCAGTAGTCTTATGAACACTGAAGCTTTCTTT.